A selection of T cell receptor beta chains follows, all from one sample in a study of control samples from healthy donors and cancer patients. Clones were sequenced by immunoSEQ multiplex PCR, and TCRdb holds only the in-frame ones, with some missing. The repertoire includes 110,000 or so clones, about 83% of them detected once, and around an eighth sits in the top ten. What was sequenced was blood. These receptor sequences come from a man aged 30 to 39 in good health. The CDR3 runs from the conserved cysteine through the conserved F or W. D genes are given only for firm matches. Clone sizes are given selectively: once, few, many, or a class where the clone is expanded.

V: TRBV12-3/TRBV12-4
size: -
J: TRBJ2-7
D: -
DNA: TGTGCCAGCAGTTTAAACTACGAGCAGTACTTC
CDR3: CASSLNYEQYF

V: TRBV19
size: -
J: TRBJ2-1
D: -
DNA: TGTGCCAGTAGTATTCACACCCCATTGGGGAATGAGCAGTTCTTC
CDR3: CASSIHTPLGNEQFF

V: TRBV5-5
size: -
J: TRBJ1-1
D: TRBD1
DNA: TGTGCCAGCAGCACCTGGACAGGGGAAGGTTTCTTT
CDR3: CASSTWTGEGFF

V: TRBV10-3
size: -
J: TRBJ1-2
D: -
DNA: TGTGCCATGGTAGATAGTCTCCTTAACTATGGCTACACCTTC
CDR3: CAMVDSLLNYGYTF

V: TRBV2
size: -
J: TRBJ2-6
D: TRBD2
DNA: TGTGCGCTGGGGGGGTTCAGCTCTGGGGCCAACGTCCTGACTTTC
CDR3: CALGGFSSGANVLTF

V: TRBV7-6
size: -
J: TRBJ2-2
D: TRBD2
DNA: TGTGCCAGCAGCCGGGGGACTAGCGGGGGGACAAACACCGGGGAGCTGTTTTTT
CDR3: CASSRGTSGGTNTGELFF

V: TRBV27
size: -
J: TRBJ1-5
D: -
DNA: TGTGCCAGCAGTTTAGCGTATAGCAATCAGCCCCAGCATTTT
CDR3: CASSLAYSNQPQHF

V: TRBV10-3
size: -
J: TRBJ1-1
D: -
DNA: TGTGCCATCGGAGGGGGGATTGAAGCTTTCTTT
CDR3: CAIGGGIEAFF

V: TRBV5-6
size: -
J: TRBJ2-1
D: -
DNA: TGTGCCAGCAGCTTTGAGAGGGGGGGTGAGCAGTTCTTC
CDR3: CASSFERGGEQFF

V: TRBV28
size: once
J: TRBJ1-1
D: -
DNA: TGTGCCAGCAGTAGTCCCCACTCCCCGGCGGCCCCCCAGGGCTCTTCCGTGTCTGCTTTCTTT
CDR3: CASSSPHSPAAPQGSSVSAFF

V: TRBV13
size: -
J: TRBJ2-3
D: -
DNA: TGTGCCAGCTGTGTGGGTTCGGGGGCCCCCACAGATACGCAGTATTTT
CDR3: CASCVGSGAPTDTQYF

V: TRBV6-5
size: once
J: TRBJ1-4
D: -
DNA: TGTGCCAGCACCAGGAGACTCAATGAAAAACTGTTTTTT
CDR3: CASTRRLNEKLFF

V: TRBV19
size: -
J: TRBJ1-5
D: -
DNA: TGTGCCAGTAGTATAGCCCACAATCAGCCCCAGCATTTT
CDR3: CASSIAHNQPQHF

V: TRBV10-1
size: -
J: TRBJ2-2
D: -
DNA: TGCGCCAGCAGTGCGAGGTGGGGGACCGGGGAGCTGTTTTTT
CDR3: CASSARWGTGELFF

V: TRBV7-2
size: -
J: TRBJ1-5
D: TRBD1
DNA: TGTGCCAGCAGCCAACCCCGGACAGGGTTGTATCAGCCCCAGCATTTT
CDR3: CASSQPRTGLYQPQHF

V: TRBV9
size: -
J: TRBJ1-6
D: -
DNA: TGTGCCAGCAGCGCCCAGGGTACGAGCAATTCACCCCTCCACTTT
CDR3: CASSAQGTSNSPLHF

V: TRBV30
size: once
J: TRBJ2-5
D: -
DNA: TGTGCCTGGAGTGAGGGGGGACTTCAAGAGACCCAGTACTTC
CDR3: CAWSEGGLQETQYF

V: TRBV3-1/TRBV3-2
size: -
J: TRBJ1-6
D: -
DNA: TGTGCCAGCAGCCAAGTAGAAGGGAATTCACCCCTCCACTTT
CDR3: CASSQVEGNSPLHF

V: TRBV10-3
size: -
J: TRBJ1-6
D: TRBD1
DNA: TGTGCCACCGGGACAGGCGGCGGCAATATGAATTCACCCCTCCACTTT
CDR3: CATGTGGGNMNSPLHF

V: TRBV5-1
size: -
J: TRBJ1-4
D: TRBD1
DNA: TGCGCCAGCAGCTTAGGGACAGATAATGAAAAACTGTTTTTT
CDR3: CASSLGTDNEKLFF

V: TRBV4-1
size: -
J: TRBJ2-1
D: -
DNA: TGCGCCAGCAGCCAAGATGTCCAGACTTATTACAATGAGCAGTTCTTC
CDR3: CASSQDVQTYYNEQFF

V: TRBV27
size: -
J: TRBJ2-1
D: -
DNA: TGTGCCAGCAGTTTCAGCGGGCGCTCCTACAATGAGCAGTTCTTC
CDR3: CASSFSGRSYNEQFF